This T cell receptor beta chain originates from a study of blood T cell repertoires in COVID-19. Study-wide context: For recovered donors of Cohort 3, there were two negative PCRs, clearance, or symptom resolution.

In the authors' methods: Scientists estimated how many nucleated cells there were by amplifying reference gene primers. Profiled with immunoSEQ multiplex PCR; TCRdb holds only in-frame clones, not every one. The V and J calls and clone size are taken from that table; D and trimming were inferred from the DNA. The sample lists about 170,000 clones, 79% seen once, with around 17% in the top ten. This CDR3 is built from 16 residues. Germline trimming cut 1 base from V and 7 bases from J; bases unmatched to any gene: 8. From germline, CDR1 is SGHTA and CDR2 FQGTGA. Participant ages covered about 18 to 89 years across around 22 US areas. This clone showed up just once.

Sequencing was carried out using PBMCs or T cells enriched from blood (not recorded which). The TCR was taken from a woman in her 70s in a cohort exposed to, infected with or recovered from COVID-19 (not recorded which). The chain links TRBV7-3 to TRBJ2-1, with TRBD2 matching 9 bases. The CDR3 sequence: CASSLRAAGGLNEQFF. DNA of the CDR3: TGTGCCAGCAGCTTAAGGGCAGCGGGAGGTCTGAATGAGCAGTTCTTC.